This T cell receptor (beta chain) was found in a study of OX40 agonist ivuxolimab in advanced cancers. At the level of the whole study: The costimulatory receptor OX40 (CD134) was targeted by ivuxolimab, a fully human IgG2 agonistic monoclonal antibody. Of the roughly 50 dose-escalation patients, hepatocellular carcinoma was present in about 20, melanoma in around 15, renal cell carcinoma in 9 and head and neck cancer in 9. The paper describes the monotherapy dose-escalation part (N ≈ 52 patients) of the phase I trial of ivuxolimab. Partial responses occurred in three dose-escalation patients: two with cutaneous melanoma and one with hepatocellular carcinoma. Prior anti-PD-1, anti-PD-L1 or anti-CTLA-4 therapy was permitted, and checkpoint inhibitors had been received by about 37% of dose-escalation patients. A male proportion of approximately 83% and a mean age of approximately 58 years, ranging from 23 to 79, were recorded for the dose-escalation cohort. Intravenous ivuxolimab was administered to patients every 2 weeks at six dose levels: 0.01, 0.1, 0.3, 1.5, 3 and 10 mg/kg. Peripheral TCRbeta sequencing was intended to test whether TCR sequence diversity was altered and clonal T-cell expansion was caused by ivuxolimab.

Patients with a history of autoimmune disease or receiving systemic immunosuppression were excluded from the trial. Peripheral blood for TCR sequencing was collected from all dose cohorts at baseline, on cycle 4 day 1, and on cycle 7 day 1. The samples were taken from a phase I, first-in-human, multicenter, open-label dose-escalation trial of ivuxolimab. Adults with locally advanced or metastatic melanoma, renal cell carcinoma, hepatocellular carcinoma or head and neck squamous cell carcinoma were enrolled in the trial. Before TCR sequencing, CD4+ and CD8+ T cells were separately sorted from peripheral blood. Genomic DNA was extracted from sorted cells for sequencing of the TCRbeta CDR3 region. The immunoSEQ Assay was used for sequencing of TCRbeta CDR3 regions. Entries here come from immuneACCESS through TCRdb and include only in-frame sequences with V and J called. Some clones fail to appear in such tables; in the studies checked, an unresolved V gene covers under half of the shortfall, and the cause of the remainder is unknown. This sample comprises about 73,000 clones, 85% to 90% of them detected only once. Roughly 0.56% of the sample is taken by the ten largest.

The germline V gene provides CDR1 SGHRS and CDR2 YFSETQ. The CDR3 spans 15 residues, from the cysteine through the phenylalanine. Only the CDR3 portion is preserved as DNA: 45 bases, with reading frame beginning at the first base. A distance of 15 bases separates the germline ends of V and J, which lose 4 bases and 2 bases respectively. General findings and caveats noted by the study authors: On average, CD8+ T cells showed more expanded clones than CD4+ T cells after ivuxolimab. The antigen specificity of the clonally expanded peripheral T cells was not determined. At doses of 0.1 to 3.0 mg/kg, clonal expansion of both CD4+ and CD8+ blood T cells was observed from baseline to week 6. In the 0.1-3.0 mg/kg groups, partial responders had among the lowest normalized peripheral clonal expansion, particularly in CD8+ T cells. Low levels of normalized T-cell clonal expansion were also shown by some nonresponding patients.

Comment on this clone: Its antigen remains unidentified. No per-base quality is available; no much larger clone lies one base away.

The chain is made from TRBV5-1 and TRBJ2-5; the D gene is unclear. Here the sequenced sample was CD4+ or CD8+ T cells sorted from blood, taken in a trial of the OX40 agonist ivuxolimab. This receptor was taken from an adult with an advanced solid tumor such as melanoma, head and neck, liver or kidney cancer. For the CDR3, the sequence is CASSKDGRGQETQYF. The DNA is TGCGCCAGCAGCAAGGACGGCAGAGGACAAGAGACCCAGTACTTC.